Shown below are 21 T cell receptor beta chains from a single sample sequenced in a study of blood T cell repertoires in COVID-19. Generated by immunoSEQ multiplex PCR, the TCRdb table keeps only in-frame clones and is missing some. The sample records 100,000 or so clones, around 90% being singletons. Sequenced sample: peripheral blood. All receptors derive from a young man with acute or convalescent COVID-19.

The CDR3: CASSLSMNTEAFF. The DNA of the CDR3 is TGCGCCAGCAGCCTAAGTATGAACACTGAAGCTTTCTTT. V gene TRBV5-1 combines with J gene TRBJ1-1; D gene ambiguous. Trimming stripped 4 bases from V and 0 bases from J, with 7 bases between. The CDR3 has 13 residues. Germline V gene lookup returns CDR1 SGHRS and CDR2 YFSETQ.

This clone was counted a single time. The chain is built from TRBV5-4 and TRBJ1-2; D is unresolved. The V end lost 0 bases, the J end lost 8 bases, and 11 bases lay between the germline ends. CDR1 SGHNT and CDR2 YYREEE come from the germline V gene (reference sequence). The CDR3 is 13 residues long. As DNA, the CDR3 is TGTGCCAGCAGCTTGGTGGGCAGGCGAGGCTACACCTTC. As protein: CASSLVGRRGYTF.

J is TRBJ1-5 and V is TRBV18; D call uncertain. V was trimmed by 5 bases and J by 9 bases, leaving 20 bases between them. The CDR3 spans 15 residues. Germline V lookup: CDR1 KGHSH, CDR2 LQKENI. The CDR3, as DNA: TGTGCCAGCTCAACCACACCCGGCAGGCAACGGCCCCAGCATTTT. Translation gives CASSTTPGRQRPQHF.

The chain joins TRBV20-1 to TRBJ1-1; TRBD1 agrees at 9 bases. V trimming: 6 bases; J trimming: 1 base; junction bases outside the gene matches: 6. This CDR3 has 14 amino acids. From germline, CDR1 is DFQATT and CDR2 SNEGSKA (reference sequence). As DNA, the CDR3 is TGCAGTGCGAGTGGACAGGGGTGGAACACTGAAGCTTTCTTT. Residues: CSASGQGWNTEAFF.

This chain links TRBV5-1 with TRBJ2-7; D may be TRBD2 (7 bases). This CDR3 has 15 residues. The V end lost 6 bases, the J end lost 4 bases, and 20 bases lay between the germline ends. Germline CDR1 reads SGHRS; CDR2 reads YFSETQ. The CDR3 here is CASTLGGGQGYEQYF. As DNA, the CDR3 is TGCGCCAGCACATTGGGGGGAGGGCAGGGGTACGAGCAGTACTTC.

This chain links TRBV2 with TRBJ2-1, with a weak D call TRBD2 (6 bases). Trimming cost V 6 bases and J 0 bases, with 27 bases left between them. This CDR3 has 20 residues. Germline V gene sequence: CDR1 SNHLY, CDR2 FYNNEI. The CDR3 loop reads CASRTPVSATFGSSYNEQFF. For the CDR3, the DNA is TGTGCCAGCAGAACCCCAGTAAGTGCCACCTTCGGGAGCTCCTACAATGAGCAGTTCTTC.

This rearrangement joins TRBV27 to TRBJ1-5; D might be TRBD1 (5 bases). This CDR3 has 14 amino acids. With 0 bases removed from V and 5 bases from J, the gap between germline ends came to 8 bases. CDR1 is MNHEY, CDR2 SMNVEV, per germline (reference sequence). CDR3 sequence (DNA): TGTGCCAGCAGTTTATCGTTAGGGGATCAGCCCCAGCATTTT. It is translated as CASSLSLGDQPQHF.

The chain is built from TRBV12-3 or TRBV12-4 and TRBJ1-1; unclear D gene. This CDR3 is built from 11 residues. Trimming removed 8 bases from V and 5 bases from J, with 9 bases in between. The DNA of the CDR3 is TGTGCCAGCTCTCCTTTGACTGAAGCTTTCTTT. This translates into CASSPLTEAFF.

This chain links TRBV7-8 with TRBJ2-3; weak D call: TRBD2 (7 bases). Germline V gives CDR1 SGHVS, CDR2 FQNEAQ. The CDR3 has 15 amino acids. Between the trimmed V and J ends, which lost 1 base and 2 bases, there was a span of 10 bases. The CDR3 here is CASSLVGGLTDTQYF. CDR3 nucleotides: TGTGCCAGCAGCTTAGTGGGGGGGCTCACAGATACGCAGTATTTT.

V and J are TRBV27 and TRBJ2-2, with 7 bases identical to TRBD1. The CDR3 has 16 residues. The ends lost 5 bases at V and 1 base at J; junction bases unmatched: 7. CDR1 is MNHEY, CDR2 SMNVEV, per germline (reference sequence). CDR3: CASSHSGTVNTGELFF. CDR3 sequence (DNA): TGTGCCAGCAGTCACTCCGGGACAGTGAACACCGGGGAGCTGTTTTTT.

V gene TRBV6-5 combines with J gene TRBJ1-1; D might be TRBD1 (6 bases). CDR1 and CDR2 (germline): MNHEY, SVGAGI. V was trimmed by 8 bases and J by 3 bases, leaving 13 bases between them. The CDR3 is 13 amino acids. CDR3 protein: CASWGGGYTEAFF. CDR3 DNA sequence: TGTGCCAGCTGGGGGGGCGGGTACACTGAAGCTTTCTTT.

The J gene is TRBJ1-1, the V gene TRBV7-9; 9 bases line up with TRBD1. The CDR3 spans 14 residues. Trimming removed 5 bases from V and 5 bases from J; junction bases left unmatched: 6. The germline gives CDR1 SEHNR, CDR2 FQNEAQ (reference sequence). The CDR3: CASSNRDRVTEAFF. In nucleotides, the CDR3 is TGTGCCAGCAGCAACCGGGACAGGGTTACTGAAGCTTTCTTT.

V usage is TRBV5-4 and J usage is TRBJ2-5; 9 bases are shared with TRBD2. V lost 6 bases to trimming and J lost 5 bases; unmatched junction nucleotides: 5. The CDR3 runs to 13 residues. Germline V lookup: CDR1 SGHNT, CDR2 YYREEE (reference sequence). The CDR3 sequence: CASTWSGGETQYF. Written as DNA, the CDR3 is TGTGCCAGCACCTGGAGCGGGGGGGAGACCCAGTACTTC.

The chain employs TRBV24-1 and TRBJ1-4; 9 bases align to TRBD1. Trimming cost V 6 bases and J 0 bases; bases outside gene matches: 7. The CDR3 extends over 17 amino acids. Germline values: CDR1 KGHDR, CDR2 SFDVKD. This CDR3 reads CATSPGTGITTNEKLFF. For the CDR3, the DNA is TGTGCCACCAGTCCCGGGACAGGGATCACAACTAATGAAAAACTGTTTTTT.

V is TRBV2 and J is TRBJ1-5; maybe TRBD1 (5 bases). Trimming shortened V by 7 bases and J by 6 bases, and 10 bases separated the two germline ends. CDR3 size: 12 residues. Germline V gene lookup returns CDR1 SNHLY and CDR2 FYNNEI. The CDR3 bases are TGTGCCAGCAACCCTGACAGTCAGCCCCAGCATTTT. It yields the protein CASNPDSQPQHF.

The chain carries TRBV11-2 and TRBJ2-1; 12 nucleotides agree with TRBD2. With V trimmed by 5 bases and J by 8 bases, 7 bases remained unmatched. CDR3 length: 15 residues. The germline CDR1 and CDR2 sequences are SGHAT and FQNNGV. CDR3 sequence: CASSHWTSGKYEQFF. For the CDR3, the DNA is TGTGCCAGCAGCCATTGGACTAGCGGGAAATATGAGCAGTTCTTC.

V and J are TRBV28 and TRBJ2-3; tentatively, D is TRBD2 (6 bases). There are 17 residues in the CDR3. The germline V gene encodes CDR1 MDHEN and CDR2 SYDVKM. Between the trimmed V and J ends, which lost 5 bases and 0 bases, there was a span of 18 bases. CDR3 residues: CASSLTLGGSSTDTQYF. The CDR3 bases are TGTGCCAGCAGTCTAACGCTGGGAGGTAGTAGCACAGATACGCAGTATTTT.

This clone was counted only a few times. The chain recombines TRBV5-8 with TRBJ2-7, with TRBD2 matching 11 bases. V lost 4 bases, J lost 7 bases, and 10 bases stayed unmatched. The CDR3 covers 15 residues. Per the germline V gene, CDR1 is SGHTS and CDR2 is YDEGEE. For the CDR3, the DNA is TGTGCCAGCAGCCTGATAGCGGGAGGGCCAGAAGAGCAGTACTTC. Translated, it gives CASSLIAGGPEEQYF.

This chain connects TRBV3-1 (or the pseudogene TRBV3-2) to TRBJ2-7, with a possible D match to TRBD2 (7 bases). V was cut by 4 bases and J by 3 bases, with 16 bases left in between. Germline V gene data show CDR1 as LGHDT and CDR2 as YNNKEL (reference sequence). The CDR3 length is 15 residues. CDR3 DNA sequence: TGTGCCAGCAGCCGCCTCGGGGGGCAGGGCTACGAGCAGTACTTC. It encodes CASSRLGGQGYEQYF.

The chain couples TRBV19 to TRBJ1-2; weak D call: TRBD1 (6 bases). CDR3 size: 16 residues. CDR1 and CDR2 (germline): LNHDA, SQIVND (reference sequence). With 4 bases removed from V and 1 base from J, the gap between germline ends came to 16 bases. CDR3 protein: CASSSTLGAHNYGYTF. DNA of the CDR3: TGTGCCAGTAGTAGCACCCTGGGGGCGCATAACTATGGCTACACCTTC.

V and J are TRBV5-4 and TRBJ2-3, with a possible D match to TRBD1 (6 bases). Germline loops: CDR1 SGHNT, CDR2 YYREEE (reference sequence). The CDR3 extends over 15 amino acids. V lost 1 base and J lost 4, with 13 bases in between. The CDR3 sequence is CASSLQGRYPDTQYF. The CDR3 DNA follows: TGTGCCAGCAGCTTGCAGGGGCGATATCCAGATACGCAGTATTTT.